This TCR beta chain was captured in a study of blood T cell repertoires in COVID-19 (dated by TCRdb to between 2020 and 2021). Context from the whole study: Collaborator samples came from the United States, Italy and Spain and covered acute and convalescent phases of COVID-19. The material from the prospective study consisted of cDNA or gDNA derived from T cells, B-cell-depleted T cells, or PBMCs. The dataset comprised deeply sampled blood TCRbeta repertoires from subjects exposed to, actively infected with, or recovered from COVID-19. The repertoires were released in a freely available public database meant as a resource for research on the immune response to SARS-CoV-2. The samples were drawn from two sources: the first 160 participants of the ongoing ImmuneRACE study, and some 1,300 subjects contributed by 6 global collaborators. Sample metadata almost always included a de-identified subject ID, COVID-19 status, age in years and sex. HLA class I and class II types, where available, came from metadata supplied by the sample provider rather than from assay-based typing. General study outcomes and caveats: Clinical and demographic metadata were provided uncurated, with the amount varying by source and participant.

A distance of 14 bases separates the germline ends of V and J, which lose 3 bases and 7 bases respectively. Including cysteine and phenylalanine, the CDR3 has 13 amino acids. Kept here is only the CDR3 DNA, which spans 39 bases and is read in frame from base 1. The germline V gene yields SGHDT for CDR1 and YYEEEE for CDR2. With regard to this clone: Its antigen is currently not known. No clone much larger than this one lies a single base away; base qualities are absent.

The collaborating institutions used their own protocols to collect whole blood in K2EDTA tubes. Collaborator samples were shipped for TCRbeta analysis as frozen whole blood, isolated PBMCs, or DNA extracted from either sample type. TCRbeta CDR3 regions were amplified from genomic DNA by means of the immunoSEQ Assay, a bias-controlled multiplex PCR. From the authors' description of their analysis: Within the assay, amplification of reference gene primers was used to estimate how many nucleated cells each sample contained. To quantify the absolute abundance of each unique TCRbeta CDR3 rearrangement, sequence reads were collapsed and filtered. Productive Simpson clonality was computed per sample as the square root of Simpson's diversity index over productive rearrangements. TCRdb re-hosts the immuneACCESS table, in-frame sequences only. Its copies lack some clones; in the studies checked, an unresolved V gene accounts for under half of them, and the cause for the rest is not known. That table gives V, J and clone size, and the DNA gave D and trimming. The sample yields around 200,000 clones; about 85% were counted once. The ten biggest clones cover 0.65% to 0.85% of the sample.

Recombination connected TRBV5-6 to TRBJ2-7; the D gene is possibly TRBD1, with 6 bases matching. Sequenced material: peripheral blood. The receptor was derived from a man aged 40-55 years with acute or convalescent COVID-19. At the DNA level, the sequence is TGTGCCAGCAGCTGGGGGACACCGAGAGAGCAGTACTTC. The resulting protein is CASSWGTPREQYF.